This is a list of T cell receptor beta chains from one sample in a study of T cells in Graves' hyperthyroidism and ophthalmopathy. TCRdb ran MiXCR on the multiplex PCR reads and lists one entry per CDR3 protein. Seen here are some 560,000 distinct CDR3 sequences, 15% to 19% observed once, and the top ten hold under 7.5%. Material for sequencing was blood. Source of these receptors: a woman under 40 with Graves' hyperthyroidism. The CDR3 runs from the conserved cysteine through the conserved F or W.

V gene | CDR3 protein
TRBV4-2 | CASSQGISAQGSGELFF
TRBV10-2 | CASSESVSPLHF
TRBV14 | CASSPTAGAGLGDTQYF
TRBV5-6 | CASSLKRFSYEQYF
TRBV24-1 | CATSDSRTSGDLREQYF
TRBV7-2 | CASSFNAPDFNSNQPQHF
TRBV28 | CASSPMANYGYTF
TRBV7-9 | CASSSTPNTEAFF
TRBV9 | CASSVDGGIYNEQFF
TRBV7-2 | CASSYREEGPSEQFF
TRBV5-1 | CASSTERGVQETQYF
TRBV5-5 | CASSDPIDTQYF
TRBV5-1 | CASSLETSANEQFF
TRBV12-3/TRBV12-4 | CASSPQRGAGEYNEQFF
TRBV6-1 | CASSEPVRQGARDTQYF
TRBV15 | CATSREQRGHYEQYF
TRBV10-3 | CAISESLNEQFF
TRBV4-3 | CASSQERGPVGEQFF
TRBV5-1 | CASSRPGQGVSNEQFF
TRBV7-9 | CASSLKTELAGVEQFF
TRBV9 | CASSETGWAYEQYF
TRBV13 | CASSSSGTPYEQYF